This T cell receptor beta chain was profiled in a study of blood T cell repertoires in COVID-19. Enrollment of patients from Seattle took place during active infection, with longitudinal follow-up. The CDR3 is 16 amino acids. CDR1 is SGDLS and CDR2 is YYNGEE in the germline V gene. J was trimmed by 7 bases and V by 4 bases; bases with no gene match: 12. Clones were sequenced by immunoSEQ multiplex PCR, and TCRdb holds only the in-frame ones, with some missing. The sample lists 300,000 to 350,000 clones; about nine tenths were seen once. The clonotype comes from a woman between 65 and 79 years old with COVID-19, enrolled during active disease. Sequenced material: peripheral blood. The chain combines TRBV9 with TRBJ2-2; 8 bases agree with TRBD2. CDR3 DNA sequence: TGTGCCAGCAGCCGAGCGGGGGCCCCGGGGGTCGGGGAGCTGTTTTTT. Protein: CASSRAGAPGVGELFF.